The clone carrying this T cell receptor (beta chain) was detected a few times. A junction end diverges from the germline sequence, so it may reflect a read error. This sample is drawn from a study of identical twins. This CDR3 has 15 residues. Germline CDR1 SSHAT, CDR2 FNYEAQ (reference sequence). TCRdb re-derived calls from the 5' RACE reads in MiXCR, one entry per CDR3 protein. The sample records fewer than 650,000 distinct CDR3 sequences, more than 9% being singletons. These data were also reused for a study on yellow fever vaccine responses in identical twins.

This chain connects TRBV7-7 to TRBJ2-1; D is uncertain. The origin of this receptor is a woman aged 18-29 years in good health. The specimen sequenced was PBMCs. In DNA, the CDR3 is TGTGCTAGCAGCTTTGTGGTAGCTTCCTACAATGAGCAGTTCTTC. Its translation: CASSFVVASYNEQFF. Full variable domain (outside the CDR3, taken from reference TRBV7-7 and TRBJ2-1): GAGVSQSPRYKVTKRGQDVTLRCDPISSHATLYWYQQALGQGPEFLTYFNYEAQPDKSGLPSDRFSAERPEGSISTLTIQRTEQRDSAMYRCASSFVVASYNEQFFGPGTRLTVL.